This is a list of T cell receptor beta chains from one sample in a study of OX40 agonist ivuxolimab in advanced cancers. Profiled with immunoSEQ multiplex PCR; TCRdb holds only in-frame clones, not every one. Altogether tens of thousands of clones are present, around 89% being singletons, with the ten largest covering 0.94%. The specimen comprised CD4+ or CD8+ T cells sorted from blood, sampled in a trial of the OX40 agonist ivuxolimab. All receptors come from an adult with an advanced solid tumor such as melanoma, head and neck, liver or kidney cancer. CDR3s include the opening cysteine and the closing phenylalanine or tryptophan. The D gene is left open where the match is weak. Some rows mark clone size as missing; the rest say once, few, many or name a class of expanded clone.

clone size,J gene,D gene,V gene,CDR3 protein,CDR3 DNA
NA,TRBJ2-7,TRBD1,TRBV7-2,CASSRTGWEQYF,TGTGCCAGCAGCCGGACAGGGTGGGAGCAGTACTTC
NA,TRBJ1-5,NA,TRBV28,CASSPDGQPQHF,TGTGCCAGCAGCCCTGACGGTCAGCCCCAGCATTTT
NA,TRBJ1-2,NA,TRBV7-9,CASSPTGDLYGYTF,TGTGCCAGCAGCCCTACAGGAGATCTCTATGGCTACACCTTC
NA,TRBJ1-1,NA,TRBV6-5,CASSYLGQQAFF,TGTGCCAGCAGTTACCTAGGACAGCAAGCTTTCTTT
NA,TRBJ2-7,NA,TRBV21-1,CASTGTLAGGPHEQYF,TGTGCCAGCACCGGAACATTAGCGGGGGGGCCCCACGAGCAGTACTTC
NA,TRBJ2-1,TRBD2,TRBV9,CASSVVAGGVHEQFF,TGTGCCAGCAGCGTAGTAGCGGGGGGCGTCCATGAGCAGTTCTTC
NA,TRBJ1-2,TRBD1,TRBV7-9,CASSLSSTGDRNGYTF,TGTGCCAGCAGCTTATCGTCCACAGGGGATCGAAATGGCTACACCTTC
NA,TRBJ2-3,TRBD2,TRBV7-6,CASSPISGGAGDTQYF,TGTGCCAGCAGCCCAATTAGCGGGGGGGCCGGAGATACGCAGTATTTT
NA,TRBJ1-1,TRBD1,TRBV27,CASSLAVTGATEAFF,TGTGCCAGCAGTTTAGCCGTGACAGGGGCCACTGAAGCTTTCTTT
NA,TRBJ1-1,TRBD1,TRBV7-9,CASSLGTGQTEAFF,TGTGCCAGCAGCCTAGGGACAGGGCAGACTGAAGCTTTCTTT
NA,TRBJ2-7,NA,TRBV18,CASSPLIRVDEQYF,TGTGCCAGCTCGCCCCTCATCAGGGTCGACGAGCAGTACTTC
NA,TRBJ1-2,NA,TRBV6-1,CASSELVGYTF,TGTGCCAGCAGTGAATTAGTGGGCTACACCTTC
NA,TRBJ2-5,NA,TRBV4-2,CASSQEGGETQYF,TGTGCCAGCAGCCAAGAGGGGGGAGAGACCCAGTACTTC
NA,TRBJ2-7,TRBD2,TRBV7-3,CASSIGAGVEQYF,TGTGCCAGCAGCATCGGCGCGGGAGTCGAGCAGTACTTC
NA,TRBJ2-7,TRBD2,TRBV19,CASSTLGGSYEQYF,TGTGCCAGTAGTACCTTGGGAGGGAGCTACGAGCAGTACTTC
NA,TRBJ2-1,NA,TRBV10-2,CASSSPLRRFLNEQFF,TGCGCCAGCAGTTCACCGTTACGGCGTTTTTTGAATGAGCAGTTCTTC
NA,TRBJ1-2,TRBD1,TRBV30,CAWSVPGQGAGGYTF,TGTGCCTGGAGTGTACCCGGACAGGGGGCAGGTGGCTACACCTTC
few,TRBJ1-5,NA,TRBV6-1,CATTSGVRGNQPQHF,TGTGCCACCACGTCAGGGGTAAGGGGCAATCAGCCCCAGCATTTT
NA,TRBJ2-1,TRBD1,TRBV5-1,CASSFTGTANEQFF,TGCGCCAGCAGCTTTACCGGGACAGCCAATGAGCAGTTCTTC
NA,TRBJ1-2,TRBD1,TRBV25-1,CASSAPGQDYGYTF,TGTGCCAGCAGTGCCCCGGGACAGGACTATGGCTACACCTTC
NA,TRBJ1-6,NA,TRBV4-1,CASSQVLGYNSPLHF,TGCGCCAGCAGCCAAGTTTTAGGGTATAATTCACCCCTCCACTTT
NA,TRBJ2-7,NA,TRBV15,CATSRDLGLSYEQYF,TGTGCCACCAGCAGAGATTTGGGTTTATCCTACGAGCAGTACTTC
NA,TRBJ2-4,TRBD1,TRBV19,CASSIDPRQGLAKNIQYF,TGTGCCAGTAGTATAGATCCCCGACAGGGGCTAGCCAAAAACATTCAGTACTTC
NA,TRBJ2-5,TRBD2,TRBV19,CASSIILAGRQETQYF,TGTGCCAGTAGTATAATACTAGCGGGGCGCCAAGAGACCCAGTACTTC
NA,TRBJ2-7,NA,TRBV19,CASSRDRDEQYF,TGTGCCAGTAGTAGAGATAGGGACGAGCAGTACTTC
NA,TRBJ2-7,NA,TRBV19,CASSRGPSSYEQYF,TGTGCCAGTAGTAGGGGGCCAAGCTCCTACGAGCAGTACTTC
NA,TRBJ2-3,NA,TRBV7-9,CASGAEDTQYF,TGTGCCAGCGGTGCGGAAGATACGCAGTATTTT
NA,TRBJ1-6,TRBD1,TRBV19,CASSISAGGFGGALHF,TGTGCCAGTAGTATATCGGCAGGGGGCTTTGGGGGAGCCCTCCACTTT
NA,TRBJ1-2,NA,TRBV5-1,CASSLAGSNGYTF,TGCGCCAGCAGCTTGGCCGGCAGTAATGGCTACACCTTC
once,TRBJ2-5,NA,TRBV20-1,CSLDQKTQYF,TGCAGTCTGGACCAAAAGACCCAGTACTTC
once,TRBJ1-5,NA,TRBV2,CASSPSGDLNQPQHF,TGTGCCAGCAGTCCTTCGGGGGATCTTAATCAGCCCCAGCATTTT
NA,TRBJ1-5,NA,TRBV2,CASSGTANQPQHF,TGTGCCAGCAGTGGAACGGCAAATCAGCCCCAGCATTTT
NA,TRBJ2-7,TRBD1,TRBV7-9,CASSLGGTGSYEQYF,TGTGCCAGCAGCTTAGGAGGGACAGGGTCCTACGAGCAGTACTTC
NA,TRBJ2-7,TRBD1,TRBV2,CASRRQGWAQYF,TGTGCCAGCAGAAGACAGGGGTGGGCGCAGTACTTC
NA,TRBJ1-3,TRBD1,TRBV2,CASRPDRGPGNTIYF,TGTGCCAGCAGGCCGGACAGGGGGCCTGGAAACACCATATATTTT
NA,TRBJ2-5,TRBD2,TRBV6-5,CASSERGAQGTQYF,TGTGCCAGCAGTGAGCGGGGGGCCCAGGGTACCCAGTACTTC
once,TRBJ2-5,NA,TRBV21-1,CASILDSPHRETQYF,TGTGCCAGCATCCTTGACAGTCCCCATCGGGAGACCCAGTACTTC
NA,TRBJ2-2,TRBD1,TRBV29-1,CSVGGTANTGELFF,TGCAGCGTTGGGGGGACAGCGAACACCGGGGAGCTGTTTTTT
once,TRBJ2-7,TRBD1,TRBV2,CASSRDSWYEQYF,TGTGCCAGCAGTCGGGACAGTTGGTACGAGCAGTACTTC
few,TRBJ1-5,NA,TRBV6-1,CASRDNQPQHF,TGTGCCAGCAGAGACAATCAGCCCCAGCATTTT
NA,TRBJ2-2,TRBD1,TRBV5-1,CASSLEGQGTGELFF,TGCGCCAGCAGCTTGGAGGGACAGGGCACCGGGGAGCTGTTTTTT
NA,TRBJ1-5,NA,TRBV6-1,CASREDQPQHF,TGTGCCAGCAGAGAGGATCAGCCCCAGCATTTT
once,TRBJ2-6,TRBD1,TRBV6-1,CASSEGQRSSGANVLTF,TGTGCCAGCAGTGAGGGACAGCGGAGCTCTGGGGCCAACGTCCTGACTTTC
NA,TRBJ1-1,NA,TRBV9,CASSVDPVNTEAFF,TGTGCCAGCAGCGTAGACCCCGTGAACACTGAAGCTTTCTTT
NA,TRBJ2-2,TRBD2,TRBV2,CASSEGLAGTGELFF,TGTGCCAGCAGTGAAGGTCTAGCGGGCACCGGGGAGCTGTTTTTT
NA,TRBJ1-4,NA,TRBV4-1,CASSSVSATNEKLFF,TGCGCCAGCAGTAGTGTCTCTGCAACTAATGAAAAACTGTTTTTT
NA,TRBJ2-7,TRBD2,TRBV19,CASRTSGSFEQYF,TGTGCCAGTAGGACTAGCGGGAGTTTCGAGCAGTACTTC
NA,TRBJ2-5,NA,TRBV6-5,CASRTGVPETQYF,TGTGCCAGCAGAACGGGGGTCCCAGAGACCCAGTACTTC
NA,TRBJ1-6,TRBD1,TRBV5-1,CASSARDRGYNSPLHF,TGCGCCAGCAGCGCCCGGGACAGGGGCTATAATTCACCCCTCCACTTT
once,TRBJ2-2,TRBD1,TRBV30,CAWSVGQGGVKSGELFF,TGTGCCTGGAGTGTAGGACAGGGTGGTGTTAAGTCCGGGGAGCTGTTTTTT
NA,TRBJ2-7,NA,TRBV28,CASSPIRTGEQYF,TGTGCCAGCAGTCCAATCAGGACTGGCGAGCAGTACTTC
once,TRBJ1-4,NA,TRBV2,CASSEARQGNDQLFF,TGTGCCAGCAGTGAAGCGCGCCAGGGTAATGATCAACTGTTTTTT
NA,TRBJ2-1,NA,TRBV7-2,CASSREGNYNEQFF,TGTGCCAGCAGCCGGGAAGGGAACTACAATGAGCAGTTCTTC